Here is one TCR beta chain with its context. From germline, CDR1 is LNHDA and CDR2 SQIVND (reference sequence). V lost 6 bases and J lost 2, with 12 bases in between. CDR3 length: 14 amino acids. The data stem from a study of T cells after yellow fever vaccination. Whole-study results and caveats: Compared with primary, the secondary response was weaker and peaked at day 5, not 15.

One entry per CDR3 protein results from TCRdb running MiXCR on the 5' RACE reads. The table records 950 to 1,500 distinct CDR3 sequences, about 56% of them present only once. This TCR was recovered from a young man who received the YFV17D yellow fever vaccine. J is TRBJ2-3 and V is TRBV19, with TRBD2 as a possible D gene (6 bases). The sample was PBMCs, either bulk or a sorted T-cell subset (CD4+, CD8+, memory, or dextramer-sorted; not recorded which), taken on the day of the yellow fever booster vaccination. CDR3 sequence: CASSAGTFTDTQYF. CDR3 nucleotides: TGTGCCAGTAGCGCGGGAACGTTCACAGATACGCAGTATTTT.